The 4 T cell receptor beta chains in this list originate from one sample, sequenced in a study of cytomegalovirus exposure and HLA in healthy donors. Sequenced by immunoSEQ multiplex PCR; TCRdb stores in-frame clones only, minus some. This table holds 200,000 to 250,000 clones, approximately 87% found once. The sequencing input was PBMCs. These receptor sequences come from a woman aged 18 to 35 in good health and CMV-seronegative.

The chain is built from TRBV2 and TRBJ1-1; D is ambiguous. CDR1 is SNHLY, CDR2 FYNNEI, per germline. The CDR3 runs to 14 residues. Trimming took 8 bases from V and 0 from J, leaving 13 bases between them. The CDR3 DNA reads as TGTGCCAGCCTGACGGAGGATCTGAACACTGAAGCTTTCTTT. Its translation: CASLTEDLNTEAFF.

This clone was counted only a few times. This rearrangement joins TRBV25-1 to TRBJ1-2, with 7 bases that match TRBD1. The germline V gene encodes CDR1 MGHDK and CDR2 SYGVNS. This CDR3 has 14 residues. Trimming cost V 7 bases and J 0 bases; bases outside gene matches: 5. The CDR3 DNA reads as TGTGCCAGCACTTCAGGGACAGCTAACTATGGCTACACCTTC. The encoded protein is CASTSGTANYGYTF.

The CDR3 loop reads CSVEERTGSLSGYTF. Here the CDR3 DNA reads TGCAGCGTTGAAGAACGGACAGGGAGCCTCTCCGGCTACACCTTC. The chain recombines TRBV29-1 with TRBJ1-2; 8 bases are a match to TRBD1. Per germline, CDR1 SQVTM and CDR2 ANQGSEA. This CDR3 region has 15 residues. The V and J ends lost 0 bases and 8 bases, in that order; junction bases with no gene match: 11.

The V gene is TRBV27, the J gene TRBJ2-5; D possibly corresponds to TRBD1 (5 bases). The CDR3 length is 15 residues. In germline, CDR1 is MNHEY, CDR2 SMNVEV (reference sequence). V lost 1 base and J 4 bases, leaving 13 bases between the germline ends. CDR3 DNA: TGTGCCAGCAGTTTATACAGGAGTCTGGGAGAGACCCAGTACTTC. Its translation: CASSLYRSLGETQYF.